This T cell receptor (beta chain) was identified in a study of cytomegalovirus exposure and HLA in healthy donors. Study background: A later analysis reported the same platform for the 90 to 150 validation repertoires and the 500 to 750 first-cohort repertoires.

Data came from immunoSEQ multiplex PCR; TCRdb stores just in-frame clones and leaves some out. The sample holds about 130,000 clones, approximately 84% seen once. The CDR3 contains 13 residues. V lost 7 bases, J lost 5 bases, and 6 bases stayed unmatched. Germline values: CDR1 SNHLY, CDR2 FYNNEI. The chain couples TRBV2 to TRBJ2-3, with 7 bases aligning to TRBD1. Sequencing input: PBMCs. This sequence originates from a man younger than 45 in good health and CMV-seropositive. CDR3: CASTRGLRDTQYF. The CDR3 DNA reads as TGTGCCAGCACTAGGGGGCTTAGAGATACGCAGTATTTT.